This T cell receptor (beta chain) is from a study of CD8+ T cells in alopecia areata. Study-wide context: At a dose of 5 to 10 mg twice daily, oral tofacitinib was given to treated patients. Whole-study findings and limits: Alopecia totalis/universalis scalp especially showed more expanded CD8+ clones than normal scalp.

Researchers took lesional scalp punch biopsies and peripheral blood from people who were alopecia areata patients. Note on this clone: Antigen unknown.

Trimming stripped 3 bases from V and 10 bases from J, with 1 base between. This CDR3 contains 8 residues. Sequencing used cDNA as its template, made by extracting RNA and reverse transcribing it. The protocol was immunoSEQ multiplex PCR, while the TCRdb copy is restricted to in-frame clones and leaves out a portion. The profile shows approximately 150,000 clones, 65% to 75% of them singletons. The source of this sequence is a human donor with alopecia areata. V usage is TRBV23-1 and J usage is TRBJ2-7; D gene ambiguous. TRBV23-1 is an ORF for which the function is uncertain. The sample here was CD8+ T cells sorted from blood, taken at week 0. CDR3 in amino acids: CASSHQYF. CDR3 nucleotides: TGCGCCAGCAGTCACCAGTACTTC.